Following are 23 T cell receptor beta chains from one sample sequenced in a study of early T cells in non-severe SARS-CoV-2 infection. A single record per CDR3 protein comes from TCRdb applying MiXCR to the 5' RACE reads. In the table there are 95,000 to 100,000 distinct CDR3 sequences, 13% of which are singletons. The sample consisted of whole blood. The source is an adult who was a healthcare worker with PCR-confirmed SARS-CoV-2 infection or an uninfected control (not recorded which).

This clonotype was seen repeatedly, ten times or more. The chain uses TRBV6-6 and TRBJ1-5; weak D call: TRBD1 (5 bases). Deletions cut 2 bases from V and 2 bases from J, with 10 bases between. Germline V gene lookup returns CDR1 MNHNY and CDR2 SVGAGI (reference sequence). This CDR3 spans 15 amino acids. The chain's CDR3 is CASSYRGGGNQPQHF. The CDR3 DNA reads as TGTGCCAGCAGTTACCGGGGCGGTGGCAATCAGCCCCAGCATTTT.

This clonotype has a handful of counts. CDR3 protein: CASKLGGQGETQYF. In nucleotides, the CDR3 is TGCGCCAGCAAGTTAGGGGGCCAGGGAGAGACCCAGTACTTC. The rearrangement links TRBV5-1 to TRBJ2-5; 7 bases are a match to TRBD1. Trimming removed 6 bases from V and 4 bases from J; junction bases left unmatched: 9. Germline CDR1 reads SGHRS; CDR2 reads YFSETQ. The CDR3 loop spans 14 amino acids.

The chain is built from TRBV19 and TRBJ1-4; D is possibly TRBD1 (6 bases). The CDR3 spans 14 residues. V was cut by 5 bases and J by 8 bases, with 15 bases left in between. The germline V gene encodes CDR1 LNHDA and CDR2 SQIVND (reference sequence). CDR3 sequence reads: CASSRQVGGEKLFF. The CDR3 nucleotides are TGTGCCAGTAGTCGACAGGTCGGAGGCGAAAAACTGTTTTTT.

This clonotype was observed a handful of times. The chain joins TRBV6-6 to TRBJ1-4; TRBD1 matches at 7 bases. V shed 2 bases, J shed 12 bases, and the junction held 6 bases outside the gene matches. The CDR3 loop spans 13 amino acids. Germline CDR1 and CDR2: MNHNY and SVGAGI (reference sequence). Written as DNA, the CDR3 is TGTGCCAGCAGTTACCTGGGACAGACTGAACTGTTTTTT. Translated, it gives CASSYLGQTELFF.

This clonotype was recorded many times. The chain couples TRBV2 to TRBJ2-2; D gene unclear. The CDR3 runs to 13 residues. Germline assignment: CDR1 SNHLY and CDR2 FYNNEI. With 7 bases removed from V and 3 bases from J, the gap between germline ends came to 9 bases. The CDR3 region has the DNA TGTGCCAGCAAAGGCCCGTACACCGGGGAGCTGTTTTTT. Its translation is CASKGPYTGELFF. Together with reference TRBV2 and TRBJ2-2, the CDR3 gives the full variable domain: EPEVTQTPSHQVTQMGQEVILRCVPISNHLYFYWYRQILGQKVEFLVSFYNNEISEKSEIFDDQFSVERPDGSNFTLKIRSTKLEDSAMYFCASKGPYTGELFFGEGSRLTVL.

The chain combines TRBV14 with TRBJ2-1; TRBD2 is a possible D gene (5 bases). In germline, CDR1 is SGHDN, CDR2 FVKESK. This CDR3 region has 14 residues. The V end lost 4 bases, the J end lost 11 bases, and 18 bases lay between the germline ends. CDR3 residues: CASSRPGLREKQFF. The CDR3 DNA reads as TGTGCCAGCAGCCGCCCGGGCTTGAGGGAGAAGCAGTTCTTC. The full variable domain, with the rest looked up from reference TRBV14 and TRBJ2-1, is EAGVTQFPSHSVIEKGQTVTLRCDPISGHDNLYWYRRVMGKEIKFLLHFVKESKQDESGMPNNRFLAERTGGTYSTLKVQPAELEDSGVYFCASSRPGLREKQFFGPGTRLTVL.

The chain uses TRBV29-1 and TRBJ1-2; no definite D call. This CDR3 has 14 amino acids. The germline gives CDR1 SQVTM, CDR2 ANQGSEA. The ends were cut back, 1 base at V and 4 bases at J, with 13 bases in the middle. This chain's CDR3 is CSVEGTGPSYGYTF. DNA for the CDR3: TGCAGCGTTGAAGGCACCGGGCCTAGCTATGGCTACACCTTC.

This clonotype has ten or more counts. The chain carries TRBV3-1 and TRBJ2-7; TRBD2 aligns across 8 bases. This CDR3 contains 14 residues. In germline, CDR1 is LGHDT, CDR2 YNNKEL (reference sequence). Germline trimming cut 7 bases from V and 3 bases from J; bases unmatched to any gene: 8. The CDR3 spells CASKAGGPFYEQYF. CDR3 nucleotides: TGTGCCAGCAAGGCGGGGGGCCCCTTCTACGAGCAGTACTTC.

This clonotype was detected ten times or more. This chain links TRBV4-1 with TRBJ2-7, with 10 bases identical to TRBD1. CDR3 size: 15 residues. The V and J ends lost 4 bases and 6 bases, in that order; junction bases with no gene match: 9. Per the germline V gene, CDR1 is MGHRA and CDR2 is YSYEKL. The CDR3 here is CASSPEGRTGGEQYF. The CDR3 DNA follows: TGCGCCAGCAGCCCCGAGGGGCGGACAGGGGGCGAGCAGTACTTC.

This chain uses TRBV7-6 with TRBJ1-5, with 8 bases fitting TRBD1. V dropped 5 bases and J dropped 11; count of bases not matched to a gene: 8. CDR3 length: 13 amino acids. Germline V gives CDR1 SGHVS, CDR2 FNYEAQ. The CDR3 bases are TGTGCCAGCAGCCAAGACAGGGGAATGGCCCAGCATTTT. This codes for CASSQDRGMAQHF.

The sample holds a few counts of this clonotype. The rearrangement links TRBV20-1 to TRBJ2-7, with 7 bases aligning to TRBD2. With 3 bases clipped from V and 6 bases from J, the junction kept 11 bases outside the gene matches. CDR3 length: 14 amino acids. In germline, CDR1 is DFQATT, CDR2 SNEGSKA (reference sequence). Here the CDR3 reads CSARPGNGEGEQYF. CDR3 bases: TGCAGTGCTAGGCCGGGAAACGGGGAGGGCGAGCAGTACTTC.

The J gene is TRBJ2-7, the V gene TRBV29-1, with D perhaps matching TRBD1 (5 bases). This CDR3 is 13 amino acids long. CDR1 SQVTM and CDR2 ANQGSEA come from the germline V gene. Trimming removed 4 bases from V and 3 bases from J, with 13 bases in between. The CDR3 spells CSVGSWGRYEQYF. As DNA, the CDR3 is TGCAGCGTTGGTAGCTGGGGCCGCTACGAGCAGTACTTC.

The chain has TRBV29-1 and TRBJ2-5, with D perhaps matching TRBD1 (5 bases). This CDR3 is built from 14 residues. Deletions cut 0 bases from V and 3 bases from J, with 11 bases between. Germline V CDR1 and CDR2: SQVTM, ANQGSEA. The CDR3 here is CSVEDFRDEETQYF. The CDR3, as DNA: TGCAGCGTTGAAGATTTCAGGGATGAAGAGACCCAGTACTTC.

This clonotype was counted a few times. V is TRBV12-3 or TRBV12-4 and J is TRBJ1-1, with D uncertain. The CDR3 has 13 residues. Trimming stripped 5 bases from V and 5 bases from J, with 12 bases between. The CDR3 reads CASSPQSWTEAFF. As DNA, the CDR3 is TGTGCCAGCAGTCCGCAGAGTTGGACTGAAGCTTTCTTT.

This clonotype was recorded at least ten times. The chain is built from TRBV28 and TRBJ2-4; 11 nucleotides agree with TRBD1. The ends lost 5 bases at V and 9 bases at J; junction bases unmatched: 9. The CDR3 extends over 15 amino acids. Germline CDR1 MDHEN, CDR2 SYDVKM. The CDR3 spells CASSTRGTGGIIQYF. CDR3 bases: TGTGCCAGCAGTACGCGAGGGACAGGGGGAATCATTCAGTACTTC.

This clonotype appeared many times. CDR3 nucleotides: TGCAGTGCTAGGGAGTCAAGAGGCTCCTACAATGAGCAGTTCTTC. Its protein is CSARESRGSYNEQFF. The rearrangement links TRBV20-1 to TRBJ2-1; D not resolved. This CDR3 region has 15 residues. Trimming removed 3 bases from V and 0 bases from J, with 12 bases in between. The germline V gene encodes CDR1 DFQATT and CDR2 SNEGSKA (reference sequence).

The chain employs TRBV7-8 and TRBJ1-3; the D is unclear. Germline values: CDR1 SGHVS, CDR2 FQNEAQ. CDR3 length: 15 amino acids. The V gene lost 0 bases and the J gene lost 2 bases, with 8 bases spanning the gap. DNA for the CDR3: TGTGCCAGCAGCTTAGCGTCCGGTCCTGGAAACACCATATATTTT. This sequence encodes CASSLASGPGNTIYF.

CDR3 DNA: TGTGCCAGCAGCCCCGGACAGGGTAGTGGGGCTAACTATGGCTACACCTTC. Its translation: CASSPGQGSGANYGYTF. The gene calls are TRBV5-4 and TRBJ1-2; 8 bases map to TRBD1. With V trimmed by 4 bases and J by 0 bases, 11 bases remained unmatched. Germline CDR1 is SGHNT and CDR2 is YYREEE (reference sequence). The CDR3 consists of 17 residues.

In this sample, this clonotype turned up a few times. The gene calls are TRBV11-2 and TRBJ1-2, with D uncertain. The CDR3 covers 12 residues. Trimming removed 4 bases from V and 1 base from J, with 4 bases in between. CDR1 SGHAT and CDR2 FQNNGV come from the germline V gene. The CDR3 spells CASSSRNYGYTF. DNA of the CDR3: TGTGCCAGCAGCTCACGTAACTATGGCTACACCTTC.

The sample holds many counts of this clonotype. The chain combines TRBV29-1 with TRBJ2-1; a possible D gene is TRBD2 (5 bases). CDR1 is SQVTM and CDR2 is ANQGSEA in the germline V gene. CDR3 size: 15 residues. V was shortened by 4 bases and J by 0 bases, with 13 bases between the two germline ends. The CDR3 loop reads CSVVTGEISYNEQFF. In DNA, the CDR3 is TGCAGCGTTGTTACCGGGGAAATCTCCTACAATGAGCAGTTCTTC.

The chain is built from TRBV20-1 and TRBJ2-6; no clear D. This CDR3 has 14 residues. The germline gives CDR1 DFQATT, CDR2 SNEGSKA (reference sequence). Trimming removed 3 bases at V and 0 bases at J, with 6 bases between. The CDR3 spells CSARGSSGANVLTF. The CDR3 bases are TGCAGTGCTAGGGGCAGCTCTGGGGCCAACGTCCTGACTTTC.

The sample holds many counts of this clonotype. The J gene is TRBJ1-6, the V gene TRBV10-3; no reliable D call. Trimming shortened V by 6 bases and J by 7 bases, and 10 bases separated the two germline ends. The germline gives CDR1 ENHRY, CDR2 SYGVKD. The CDR3 totals 13 residues. The CDR3 DNA follows: TGTGCCATCAGCGAAGGGTTGAATTCACCCCTCCACTTT. This encodes CAISEGLNSPLHF.

This clonotype was counted ten times or more. The CDR3 here is CASSVGTGMMGTEAFF. CDR3 bases: TGTGCCAGCAGTGTTGGGACAGGGATGATGGGGACTGAAGCTTTCTTT. The chain links TRBV6-1 to TRBJ1-1; 9 nucleotides match TRBD1. CDR3 length: 16 residues. V was clipped by 4 bases and J by 5 bases; unmatched bases: 11. CDR1 is MNHNS, CDR2 SASEGT, per germline.